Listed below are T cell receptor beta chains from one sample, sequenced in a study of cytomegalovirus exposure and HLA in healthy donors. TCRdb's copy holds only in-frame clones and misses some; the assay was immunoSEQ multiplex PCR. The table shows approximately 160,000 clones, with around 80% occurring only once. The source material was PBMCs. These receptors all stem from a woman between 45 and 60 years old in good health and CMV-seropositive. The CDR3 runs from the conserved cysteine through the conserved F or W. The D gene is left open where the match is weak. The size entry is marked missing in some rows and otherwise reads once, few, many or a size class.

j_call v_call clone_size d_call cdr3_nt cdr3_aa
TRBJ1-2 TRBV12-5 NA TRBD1 TGTGCTAGTGGTTCTGAAGACAGGGTTGACGGGGGCTACACCTTC CASGSEDRVDGGYTF
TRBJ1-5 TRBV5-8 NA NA TGTGCCTTCAGTCGACGGGATCAGCCCCAGCATTTT CAFSRRDQPQHF
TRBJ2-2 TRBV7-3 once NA TGTGCCAGCGCGTCCCCTACAACGGGGGCCGGGGAGCTGTTTTTT CASASPTTGAGELFF
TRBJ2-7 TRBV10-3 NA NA TGTGCCATCAGTGAGTCGATGGGAGCCTTGGACTACGAGCAGTACTTC CAISESMGALDYEQYF
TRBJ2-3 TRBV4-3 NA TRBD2 TGCGCCAGCAGCCAATTTTCTAGCGGGGCCGCAGGGGATACGCAGTATTTT CASSQFSSGAAGDTQYF
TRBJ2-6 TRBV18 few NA TGTGCCAGCTCACCTCGGGTTCAGGGAAAATATGGCTCTGGGGCCAACGTCCTGACTTTC CASSPRVQGKYGSGANVLTF
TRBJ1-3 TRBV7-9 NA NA TGTGCCAGCAGCGAAGACAGCTCTGGAAACACCATATATTTT CASSEDSSGNTIYF
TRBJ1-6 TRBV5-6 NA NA TGTGCCAGCAGCTTGGAGTTTTTCGGGGGATCACCCCTCCACTTT CASSLEFFGGSPLHF
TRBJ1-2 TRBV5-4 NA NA TGTGCCAGCACCCTTCGCGGGGGGACCCATTGGGGCTACACCTTC CASTLRGGTHWGYTF
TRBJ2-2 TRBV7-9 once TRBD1 TGTGCCACCAACTTCAGGACAGGGCTTAACACCGGGGAGCTGTTTTTT CATNFRTGLNTGELFF
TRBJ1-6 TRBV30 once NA TGTGCCTGGACAGGGGTGGGGTATAATTCACCCCTCCACTTT CAWTGVGYNSPLHF
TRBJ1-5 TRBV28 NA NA TGTGCCAGCAGATTGCTTACAGGGAACGGGAATCAGCCCCAGCATTTT CASRLLTGNGNQPQHF
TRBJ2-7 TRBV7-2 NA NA TGTGCCAGCAGTCCCCCGGGGAGGGAGCAGTACTTC CASSPPGREQYF